This TCR beta chain was identified in a study of molecular identifiers for immune sequencing clone quantification. Regarding the study as a whole: Highly expanded clone sizes could end up underestimated if a barcode were shared by identical TCR molecules.

Worth noting for this clonotype: Its target is unknown.

Trimming took 5 bases from V and 3 from J, leaving 12 bases between them. This CDR3 comprises 14 residues. Sorting selected naive CD8 T cells with a CD8+CD4-CCR7+CD45RA+ phenotype. Previously described methods with listed TCR primers produced the bulk TCR libraries. TCRdb passed the PCR reads through MiXCR, listing each CDR3 protein once. The sample shows under 600,000 distinct CDR3 sequences, 20% to 25% of them seen only once. The chain has TRBV12-3 or TRBV12-4 and TRBJ2-3; D unclear. This receptor was obtained from a human donor in good health. Some libraries in this study had Jurkat cell RNA spiked in. Sequencing was performed on naive CD8+ T cells from blood, with Jurkat cell RNA spiked in. Sample subset: FACS-sorted CD8+CD4-CCR7+CD45RA+ naive T cells. This CDR3 is CASSADPSTDTQYF. CDR3 coding DNA: TGTGCCAGCAGTGCCGACCCATCGACAGATACGCAGTATTTT.